Following are 15 T cell receptor beta chains from one sample sequenced in a study of OX40 agonist ivuxolimab in advanced cancers. Assay: immunoSEQ multiplex PCR; the TCRdb copy retains only in-frame clones and omits some. The table records about 62,000 clones, 79% of them present only once. The sample was CD4+ or CD8+ T cells sorted from blood, taken in a trial of the OX40 agonist ivuxolimab. The receptors stem from an adult with an advanced solid tumor such as melanoma, head and neck, liver or kidney cancer.

The genes are TRBV14 and TRBJ1-4, with a tentative D call TRBD1 (5 bases). V dropped 8 bases and J dropped 6 bases, with 13 bases sitting between them. The CDR3 length is 13 residues. Germline CDR1 is SGHDN and CDR2 is FVKESK. CDR3 nucleotide sequence: TGTGCCAGCGGTGGGACTCCCTATGAAAAACTGTTTTTT. Translation gives CASGGTPYEKLFF.

The chain uses TRBV18 and TRBJ2-5; a possible D gene is TRBD1 (6 bases). The J call is uncertain, as TRBJ2-7 better fits the DNA end. The CDR3 is 16 residues long. The germline CDR1 and CDR2 sequences are KGHSH and LQKENI. CDR3 residues: CASSPPRTARSYEQYF. The CDR3 nucleotides are TGTGCCAGCTCACCACCGAGGACAGCCAGGTCCTACGAGCAGTACTTC.

This chain connects TRBV19 to TRBJ2-7, with TRBD1 matching over 9 bases. V shed 4 bases, J shed 3 bases, and the junction held 7 bases outside the gene matches. In germline, CDR1 is LNHDA, CDR2 SQIVND (reference sequence). This CDR3 is built from 15 residues. The CDR3 region is CASSTTGGFFYEQYF. DNA for the CDR3: TGTGCCAGTAGTACCACAGGGGGCTTCTTCTACGAGCAGTACTTC.

The genes are TRBV6-1 and TRBJ2-4, with D possibly being TRBD1 (5 bases). V dropped 8 bases and J dropped 4 bases, with 15 bases sitting between them. The CDR3 contains 14 residues. The germline CDR1 and CDR2 sequences are MNHNS and SASEGT. The CDR3 bases are TGTGCCAGCCTCTTTGGGCAGGGAAAAAACATTCAGTACTTC. Translation: CASLFGQGKNIQYF.

This clone was counted only a few times. The chain uses TRBV4-3 and TRBJ2-2; D unresolved. The CDR3 consists of 13 residues. Germline CDR1 is LGHNA and CDR2 is YSLEER. V lost 1 base to trimming and J lost 6 bases, with 6 bases between them. The CDR3 DNA is TGCGCCAGCAGCCAAGTTGTAGCCGGGGAGCTGTTTTTT. Amino acids: CASSQVVAGELFF.

The rearrangement links TRBV27 to TRBJ1-1, with D hard to call. The CDR3 sequence is 13 residues long. The ends were cut back, 5 bases at V and 1 base at J, with 8 bases in the middle. The germline V gene has CDR1 MNHEY and CDR2 SMNVEV (reference sequence). CDR3 residues: CASSHYANTEAFF. CDR3 nucleotide sequence: TGTGCCAGCAGTCATTACGCGAACACTGAAGCTTTCTTT.

This clone was recorded a few times. V is TRBV4-3 and J is TRBJ2-1; D is possibly TRBD2 (6 bases). This CDR3 is 14 amino acids long. Germline lookup yields CDR1 LGHNA and CDR2 YSLEER. Trimming shortened V by 4 bases and J by 6 bases, and 13 bases separated the two germline ends. The CDR3 nucleotides read TGCGCCAGCAGCCCGAGACTAGTTGGCAATGAGCAGTTCTTC. It codes for CASSPRLVGNEQFF.

Notes on this clone: The junction and the germline gene differ at one end; a read error may be behind it. The genes are TRBV7-7 and TRBJ2-2, with D perhaps TRBD2 (7 bases). CDR3 length: 15 amino acids. Germline V gives CDR1 SSHAT, CDR2 FNYEAQ (reference sequence). CDR3 loop: CASSLGGANTGELFF. CDR3 DNA sequence: TGTGCTAGCAGCTTAGGGGGGGCGAACACCGGGGAGCTGTTTTTT.

This chain joins TRBV21-1 and TRBJ2-5; the table assigns TRBD1, which was not confirmed against the DNA. TRBV21-1 is listed as a pseudogene. The CDR3 runs 17 residues. The CDR3 is CASNHVGDRLRDETQYF. CDR3 bases: TGTGCCAGCAATCACGTGGGGGACAGACTCCGGGATGAGACCCAGTACTTC.

This clone was observed once. The V gene is TRBV10-3, the J gene TRBJ1-1, with D unclear. Trimming pared 4 bases from V and 8 bases from J, leaving 14 bases between. Germline V gene lookup returns CDR1 ENHRY and CDR2 SYGVKD. CDR3 size: 13 residues. The CDR3 protein is CAISGTGGREAFF. In nucleotides, the CDR3 is TGTGCCATCAGTGGCACCGGAGGTAGGGAAGCTTTCTTT.

The chain recombines TRBV27 with TRBJ2-7; D uncertain. This CDR3 spans 11 amino acids. Trimming pared 3 bases from V and 7 bases from J, leaving 7 bases between. Germline V CDR1 and CDR2: MNHEY, SMNVEV (reference sequence). CDR3 coding DNA: TGTGCCAGCAGTTTCTTTGGTGAGCAGTACTTC. Its translation: CASSFFGEQYF.

The chain carries TRBV7-8 and TRBJ1-2; 10 positions agree with TRBD1. From germline, CDR1 is SGHVS and CDR2 FQNEAQ. The V gene end was trimmed by 3 bases and the J gene end by 4 bases; junction bases not matched to a gene: 8. The length of the CDR3 is 16 residues. For the CDR3, the DNA is TGTGCCAGCAGCTTCCAGGGACAGGGGTCCTTCTATGGCTACACCTTC. It yields the protein CASSFQGQGSFYGYTF.

This clone was recorded once. The rearrangement uses TRBV4-2 and TRBJ2-7, with a possible D match to TRBD1 (5 bases). V was cut by 2 bases and J by 1 base, with 9 bases left in between. This CDR3 spans 14 amino acids. Per germline, CDR1 LGHNA and CDR2 YNFKEQ. CDR3 loop: CASSQLDTSYEQYF. CDR3 in DNA: TGTGCCAGCAGCCAACTGGACACGTCCTACGAGCAGTACTTC.

This rearrangement joins TRBV18 to TRBJ2-3, with 7 bases lining up with TRBD1. The CDR3 is 14 amino acids. V shed 5 bases, J shed 2 bases, and the junction held 4 bases outside the gene matches. CDR1 and CDR2 (germline): KGHSH, LQKENI. Here the CDR3 reads CASSTTGSTDTQYF. In nucleotides, the CDR3 is TGTGCCAGCTCAACGACAGGGTCCACAGATACGCAGTATTTT.

The chain combines TRBV5-4 with TRBJ2-2, with D unclear. This CDR3 is 14 amino acids long. Trimming took 4 bases from V and 4 from J, leaving 11 bases between them. Germline CDR1 and CDR2: SGHNT and YYREEE (reference sequence). CDR3 loop: CASSLSWGTGELFF. CDR3 sequence (DNA): TGTGCCAGCAGCCTCTCGTGGGGCACCGGGGAGCTGTTTTTT. Supplemented by reference TRBV5-4 and TRBJ2-2, the full variable domain reads ETGVTQSPTHLIKTRGQQVTLRCSSQSGHNTVSWYQQALGQGPQFIFQYYREEENGRGNFPPRFSGLQFPNYSSELNVNALELDDSALYLCASSLSWGTGELFFGEGSRLTVL.